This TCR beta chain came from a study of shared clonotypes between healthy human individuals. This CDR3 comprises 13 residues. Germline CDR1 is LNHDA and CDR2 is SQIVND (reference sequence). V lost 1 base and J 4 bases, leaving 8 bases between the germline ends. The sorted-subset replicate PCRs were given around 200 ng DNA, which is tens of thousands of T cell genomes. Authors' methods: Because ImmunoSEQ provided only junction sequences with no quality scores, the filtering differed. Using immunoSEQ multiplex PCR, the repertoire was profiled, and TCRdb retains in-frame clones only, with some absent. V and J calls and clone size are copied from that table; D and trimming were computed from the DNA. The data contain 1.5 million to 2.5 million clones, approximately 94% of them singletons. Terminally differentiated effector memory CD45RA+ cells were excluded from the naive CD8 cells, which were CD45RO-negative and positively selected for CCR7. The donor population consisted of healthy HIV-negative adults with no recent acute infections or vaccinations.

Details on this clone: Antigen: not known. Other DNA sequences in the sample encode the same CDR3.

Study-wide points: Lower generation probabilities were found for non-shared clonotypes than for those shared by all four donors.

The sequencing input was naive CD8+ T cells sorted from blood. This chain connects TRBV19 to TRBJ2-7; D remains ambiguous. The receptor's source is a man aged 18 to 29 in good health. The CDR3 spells CASSIADGYEQYF. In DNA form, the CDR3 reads TGTGCCAGTAGTATAGCCGACGGATACGAGCAGTACTTC.